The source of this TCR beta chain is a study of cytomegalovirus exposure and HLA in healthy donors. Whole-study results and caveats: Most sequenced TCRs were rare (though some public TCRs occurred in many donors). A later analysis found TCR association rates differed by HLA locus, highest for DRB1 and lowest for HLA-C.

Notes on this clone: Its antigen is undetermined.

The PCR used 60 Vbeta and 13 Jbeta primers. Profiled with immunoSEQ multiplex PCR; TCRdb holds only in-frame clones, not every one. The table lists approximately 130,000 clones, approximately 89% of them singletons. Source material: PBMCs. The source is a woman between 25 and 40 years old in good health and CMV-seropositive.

CDR3 in amino acids: CASSLSGRDGYTF. The CDR3 bases are TGTGCCAGCAGCTTATCTGGTCGGGATGGCTACACCTTC. The chain couples TRBV7-9 to TRBJ1-2; D is unclear. This CDR3 is 13 amino acids long. From germline, CDR1 is SEHNR and CDR2 FQNEAQ (reference sequence). Trimming took 2 bases from V and 6 from J, leaving 10 bases between them.